This T cell receptor (beta chain) stems from a study of T-cell reconstitution after alpha-beta-depleted transplantation in children. Points from the study as a whole: Some patients' high day-60 TCRbeta diversity was attributed to recipient cells surviving conditioning. A year had passed since transplant, and T-cell counts and diversity by then came mostly from newly produced T cells.

The length of the CDR3 is 13 residues. CDR1 and CDR2 (germline): MNHEY, SVGAGI. With 2 bases removed from V and 5 bases from J, the gap between germline ends came to 9 bases. Concerning this clonotype itself: Its cognate antigen is unknown.

Preparation of the TCRbeta library was carried out with unique molecular identifiers. TCRdb re-called the PCR reads with MiXCR, one entry per CDR3 protein. The sample carries just over 950,000 distinct CDR3 sequences, about 26% recorded once. This specimen consisted of PBMCs, mostly from graft donor cells, obtained 360 days after TCRalphabeta/CD19-depleted stem cell transplant. The V gene is TRBV6-5, the J gene TRBJ2-5, with D unclear. The sequence came from a boy less than two years old who had a stem cell transplant for SCID, so the T cells may come from the graft donor. For the CDR3, the DNA is TGTGCCAGCAGTTACGACCGACGGGAGACCCAGTACTTC. This sequence encodes CASSYDRRETQYF.